This T cell receptor beta chain originates from a study of identifying expanded T cells in peripheral blood (dated by TCRdb to between 2019 and 2020). Regarding the study in general: Technical replicates were generated by sequencing separate aliquots of the same genomic DNA pool, with four replicates compared pairwise. The paper's findings and limits, for the study overall: Between technical replicates the binomial model flagged about 1.2 differentially abundant clones, whereas over roughly 2 weeks the binomial model flagged about 15 and over approximately 4 weeks approximately 18. It was expected by the authors that biological variance in healthy repertoires might increase further over much longer intervals, such as months to years. Across all healthy donors, variance in clone template counts between roughly 2-week samples was found to increase significantly with total template count. Across all healthy-donor time intervals, the beta-binomial model significantly cut both the number of clones called differentially abundant and the false-positive rate.

The immunoSEQ Assay, which relies on bias-controlled multiplex PCR amplification of genomic DNA, was used to profile TCRbeta CDR3 regions. The source study handled its data this way. The absolute abundance of each unique TCRbeta CDR3 region was quantified after sequences were collapsed and filtered. Two models were used to test differential abundance: a binomial model (Fisher-equivalent) and a beta-binomial model that adds time-dependent variance fitted from healthy donors. Clones with fewer than 5 combined templates were removed, and a clone was called differentially abundant if the clone's Benjamini-Hochberg FDR was below 0.01. Using the form v = (b*log(k)+a)^2, the beta-binomial variance was modeled as a function of the total template count across the two samples. TCRdb holds this immuneACCESS table with in-frame rearrangements only. Some clones are missing; in checked studies, unresolved V genes explain under half, and the rest has no known cause. V, J and clone size are those of that table, while D and trimming were read from the DNA. Within this sample are 75,000 to 95,000 clones, with about 88% of them counted one time only. Of the sample, around 4.5% falls within the top ten clones.

No immune events, such as infections, were documented for the healthy donors during the collection period. Healthy-donor blood repertoires served as a training cohort to calibrate time-dependent variance in a beta-binomial model of T-cell clone differential abundance. The training cohort was composed of about 10 healthy donors, 3 female and 7 male. Donor ages ranged from about 29 to 65 years, with an average of around 43 years. Whole blood was collected from each healthy donor at three time points spaced approximately 13 days apart and obtained from a commercial supplier. Genomic DNA was extracted from unsorted whole blood for immunosequencing. From the cysteine through the phenylalanine, the CDR3 covers 13 amino acids. The kept DNA is CDR3 alone, 39 bases in frame from the first base. CDR1 and CDR2, looked up from the germline V gene, are SGHNT and YENEEA. The V and J ends are trimmed by 6 bases and 4 bases, leaving 12 bases between them.

This clone was seen just once. Its specific antigen is unknown. Base qualities were left out, and no much larger clone turns up one base away. The receptor was derived from a person aged 18 to 70 in good health. The material sequenced was blood. The rearrangement joined TRBV11-3 to TRBJ1-1; the D gene is possibly TRBD1, with 5 bases matching. The CDR3 sequence is CASRYGGGTEAFF. The nucleotide sequence reads as follows: TGTGCCAGCAGGTACGGGGGGGGCACTGAAGCTTTCTTT.